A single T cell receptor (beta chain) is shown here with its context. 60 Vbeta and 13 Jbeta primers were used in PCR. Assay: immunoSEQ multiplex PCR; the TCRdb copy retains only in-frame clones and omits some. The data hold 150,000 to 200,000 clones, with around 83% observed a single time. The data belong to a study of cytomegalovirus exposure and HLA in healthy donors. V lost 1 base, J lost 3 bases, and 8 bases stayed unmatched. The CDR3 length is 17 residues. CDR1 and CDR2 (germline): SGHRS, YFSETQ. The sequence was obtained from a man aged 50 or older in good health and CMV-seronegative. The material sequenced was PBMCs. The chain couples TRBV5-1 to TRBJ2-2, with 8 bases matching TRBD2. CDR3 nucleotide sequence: TGCGCCAGCAGCTTGACTTTTAGCGGGACCTACACCGGGGAGCTGTTTTTT. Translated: CASSLTFSGTYTGELFF.